Described below is a single TCR beta chain sequence and its context. The CDR3 has 14 residues. Trimming removed 11 bases from V and 7 bases from J; junction bases left unmatched: 14. The germline V gene has CDR1 KGHDR and CDR2 SFDVKD. In the study's own analysis: Reference gene primers were amplified, and this amplification served to estimate nucleated cell counts. Profiling relied on immunoSEQ multiplex PCR, and the TCRdb table lists in-frame clones only, not all of them. V, J and clone size are taken as reported in that table, and D and trimming were inferred from the DNA itself. The sample contains some 150,000 clones, roughly 79% of which appear only once. This sample was taken from a study of blood T cell repertoires in COVID-19. Study background: Some COVID-19 samples were acute and others convalescent; all came from the United States, Italy and Spain. T cells, B-cell-depleted T cells, or PBMCs provided the cDNA or gDNA that served as material.

Sequenced: peripheral blood. This clonotype originated in a human donor with acute or convalescent COVID-19. The donor label of this sample is uncertain. This rearrangement joins TRBV24-1 to TRBJ1-2; the match to TRBD1 covers 8 bases. This CDR3 reads CAIPSDREIGGYTF. The DNA for the CDR3 is TGTGCCATCCCATCGGACAGGGAAATTGGTGGCTACACCTTC.